Included here is one T cell receptor beta chain sequence, with context. No cognate antigen has been identified for it. Within one base of it there is no much larger clone, and no base qualities were kept. The junction carries 7 bases between V and J, which are trimmed by 3 bases and 2 bases respectively. The CDR3 goes from the cysteine to the phenylalanine over 13 residues. This entry keeps only the CDR3 DNA: 39 bases, framed from base 1. From the germline V gene (reference sequence), CDR1 is SGHNT and CDR2 is YYREEE. The sample originates from a study of T cell responses to AZD1222 COVID-19 vaccine listed by TCRdb under 2021. Describing the broader study: AZD1222 recipients whose second dose came at about 4 weeks and those whose second dose came at about 12 weeks were combined into one group, since spike-specific TCR depth and breadth did not differ between the two schedules. A total of just over 230 trial participants underwent TCR sequencing, of whom under 220 had received two doses of AZD1222 and about 26 had received two doses of the MenACWY control vaccine. Trial participants were enrolled by age into 18-55, 56-69 and 70-plus year subgroups, with approximately 160, 26 and 62 TCR-sequenced participants respectively. The paper as a whole reports these results and caveats: The 56-69-year group was small, and its depth increase did not reach significance, likely because of low power. Because no day 14 peak-response samples were available, the repertoires could be characterized only after the peak T cell response. The vaccine-associated CD4 TCRs covered the entire spike protein, and the dominant responses fell in regions 160-218 and 743-854. Spike-specific TCR breadth and depth rose significantly after two AZD1222 doses compared with day 0 and with MenACWY recipients. Conclusions about previously exposed vaccinees are limited, since just five or six AZD1222 recipients were seropositive for SARS-CoV-2 at baseline. Most participants were white British and females outnumbered males, and the authors suggested that clonal diversity may have been underestimated. Reportedly, close to half of the unique spike-specific TCRs recognized epitopes lying outside the regions that are mutated in the B.1.351 and B.1.1.7 variants.

What this sample's time point label stands for: baseline before first vaccination. The vaccinee samples were drawn from two UK trials, COV001 and COV002, one of which was a single-blind randomized controlled phase 2/3 trial testing AZD1222 (ChAdOx1 nCoV-19) in healthy adults. For TCRbeta chain sequencing, PBMC samples from trial participants were taken at day 0 and at day 28 after the second dose. The CDR3 regions of human TCRbeta chains were subjected to immunosequencing. As for how the authors treated the data: Repertoire TCRs were checked for matches against a reference library of SARS-CoV-2-specific TCRs that had been generated using the MIRA antigen-specificity platform. Breadth meant the fraction of unique TCRs that were SARS-CoV-2-associated, whereas depth meant the fraction of total T cells that were SARS-CoV-2-associated. Using the MIRA data, each spike-specific TCR was assigned both to the spike region to which the TCR was reactive and to a CD4 or CD8 class. Log10-transformed breadth and depth values were compared by one-way ANOVA with Sidak's multiple comparisons tests. TCRdb took this table from immuneACCESS and kept in-frame rearrangements with V and J called. Such tables lack part of the clones; where checked against another copy, unresolved V genes explain under half of the gap, and the rest is unexplained. The V and J calls and clone size come from that table; D and trimming were worked out from the DNA. The sample contains around 120,000 clones, 75% to 95% of them found a single time. The ten largest make up more than 2.5% of the sample.

The clonotype originates from an adult in good health. Sequenced material: peripheral blood, taken on day 0 of AZD1222 vaccination. The receptor chain draws on TRBV5-4 and TRBJ2-3; no D gene can be assigned with confidence. The bases are TGTGCCAGCAGCTCCCGGACCACAGATACGCAGTATTTT. It translates to CASSSRTTDTQYF.